These 23 T cell receptor beta chains were all obtained from the same sample, sequenced in a study of cytomegalovirus exposure and HLA in healthy donors. PCR employed 60 Vbeta and 13 Jbeta primers. Clones were sequenced by immunoSEQ multiplex PCR, and TCRdb holds only the in-frame ones, with some missing. The top ten clones hold roughly 8.4% of a sample with over 100,000 clones, 70% of them seen once. Sequencing was performed on PBMCs. These receptors all stem from a young man in good health and CMV-seropositive.

The V gene is TRBV6-1, the J gene TRBJ1-2, with TRBD1 matching over 8 bases. The CDR3 extends over 12 amino acids. V lost 4 bases and J lost 8; bases outside the gene matches: 3. Germline V gene sequence: CDR1 MNHNS, CDR2 SASEGT. The CDR3 DNA follows: TGTGCCAGCAGTGGGACAGGGCTGGGCTACACCTTC. Residues: CASSGTGLGYTF.

The chain uses TRBV11-2 and TRBJ1-4; D not certain. Trimming removed 5 bases from V and 3 bases from J, with 22 bases in between. The CDR3 runs 18 residues. In germline, CDR1 is SGHAT, CDR2 FQNNGV. CDR3 loop: CASSPHSLLGRPNEKLFF. The CDR3 region has the DNA TGTGCCAGCAGCCCACATTCATTATTGGGGAGGCCTAATGAAAAACTGTTTTTT. Combining the CDR3 with reference TRBV11-2 and TRBJ1-4 gives the whole variable domain EAGVAQSPRYKIIEKRQSVAFWCNPISGHATLYWYQQILGQGPKLLIQFQNNGVVDDSQLPKDRFSAERLKGVDSTLKIQPAKLEDSAVYLCASSPHSLLGRPNEKLFFGSGTQLSVL.

As concerns this clone: The same CDR3 is also encoded by other DNA sequences in this sample. V usage is TRBV12-5 and J usage is TRBJ1-1; the D gene is possibly TRBD1 (5 bases). CDR3 size: 16 residues. Germline CDR1 reads LGHNT; CDR2 reads FRNRAP. V shed 3 bases and J shed 2 bases, with 16 bases lying between them. This chain's CDR3 is CASGFFPRRGNTEAFF. The CDR3, as DNA: TGTGCTAGTGGTTTCTTCCCTAGGAGGGGAAACACTGAAGCTTTCTTT.

This rearrangement joins TRBV6-5 to TRBJ1-2; a weak D match, TRBD1 (6 bases). Germline loops: CDR1 MNHEY, CDR2 SVGAGI. The CDR3 runs 14 residues. V was shortened by 7 bases and J by 8 bases, with 20 bases between the two germline ends. The CDR3 DNA sequence: TGTGCCAGCATAGGGGGGGGCGCGAGGCCCGGCTACACCTTC. Its translation: CASIGGGARPGYTF.

In its sample, this clone was seen a few times. V usage is TRBV7-6 and J usage is TRBJ2-3; no reliable D call. Germline values: CDR1 SGHVS, CDR2 FNYEAQ. V shed 2 bases and J shed 6 bases, with 15 bases lying between them. The CDR3 contains 15 residues. The CDR3 sequence is CASSLTPIDGDTQYF. The CDR3 nucleotides are TGTGCCAGCAGCTTAACCCCCATTGATGGCGATACGCAGTATTTT.

The chain recombines TRBV10-2 with TRBJ1-1, with 9 bases identical to TRBD1. In germline, CDR1 is WSHSY, CDR2 SAAADI. Germline trimming cut 4 bases from V and 5 bases from J; bases unmatched to any gene: 5. The CDR3 sequence is 14 residues long. CDR3 in amino acids: CASSATGGATEAFF. The CDR3 region has the DNA TGCGCCAGCAGTGCAACAGGGGGCGCGACTGAAGCTTTCTTT.

This clone was found a few times. The V gene is TRBV11-2, the J gene TRBJ2-6; possibly TRBD2 for D (7 bases). The CDR3 is made up of 16 amino acids. CDR1 SGHAT and CDR2 FQNNGV come from the germline V gene. Trimming removed 1 base from V and 2 bases from J, with 9 bases in between. CDR3 sequence (DNA): TGTGCCAGCAGCTTAGGAGGGGGGGCTGGGGCCAACGTCCTGACTTTC. Translating it yields CASSLGGGAGANVLTF.

J is TRBJ1-4 and V is TRBV7-2; 8 positions agree with TRBD1. This CDR3 contains 16 residues. The ends lost 0 bases at V and 3 bases at J; junction bases unmatched: 3. Germline-derived CDR1 and CDR2 are SGHTA and FQGNSA. The CDR3: CASSLARTGSNEKLFF. DNA of the CDR3: TGTGCCAGCAGCTTAGCGCGGACAGGGTCTAATGAAAAACTGTTTTTT. The full variable domain, in which reference TRBV7-2 and TRBJ1-4 provide the parts outside the CDR3, is GAGVSQSPSNKVTEKGKDVELRCDPISGHTALYWYRQSLGQGLEFLIYFQGNSAPDKSGLPSDRFSAERTGGSVSTLTIQRTQQEDSAVYLCASSLARTGSNEKLFFGSGTQLSVL.

About this clone itself: Here the CDR3 omits its conserved ending phenylalanine or tryptophan, so a read error is the likely source. The V gene is TRBV11-1, the J gene TRBJ1-2; D possibly corresponds to TRBD1 (5 bases). Germline V CDR1 and CDR2: SGHAT, FQDESV (reference sequence). V lost 3 bases, J lost 6 bases, and 11 bases lay in between. The length of the CDR3 is 13 residues. This CDR3 is CASSLGRSDGYTL. CDR3 coding DNA: TGTGCCAGCAGCTTGGGGCGTTCGGATGGCTACACCCTC.

V and J are TRBV5-1 and TRBJ2-7, with TRBD2 matching 7 bases. Germline V gives CDR1 SGHRS, CDR2 YFSETQ. V dropped 4 bases and J dropped 7; count of bases not matched to a gene: 17. The length of the CDR3 is 16 residues. The CDR3 sequence: CASSPTGGGTNKEQYV. The CDR3 DNA reads TGCGCCAGCAGCCCCACGGGGGGAGGGACGAACAAAGAGCAGTACGTC.

The chain is built from TRBV19 and TRBJ1-2; 7 bases fit TRBD1. V shed 5 bases and J 8 bases; nucleotides not matched to a gene: 5. The CDR3 consists of 12 residues. Looked up from germline, CDR1 is LNHDA and CDR2 is SQIVND (reference sequence). The CDR3 region is CASSEGGRGYTF. DNA for the CDR3: TGTGCCAGTAGTGAAGGGGGCAGAGGCTACACCTTC.

This clone was counted a few times. The CDR3 coding sequence is TGCGCCAGCAGCTTAAGTCCCGCGGGCACTCAGCCCCAGCATTTT. This gives the protein CASSLSPAGTQPQHF. This chain links TRBV5-1 with TRBJ1-5; D gene ambiguous. V lost 2 bases, J lost 6 bases, and 15 bases lay in between. This CDR3 has 15 amino acids. The germline CDR1 and CDR2 sequences are SGHRS and YFSETQ.

This clone was seen more than once but under ten times. The V and J genes are TRBV27 and TRBJ2-5; maybe TRBD2 (5 bases). V lost 5 bases, J lost 5 bases, and 18 bases lay in between. The CDR3 has 15 amino acids. Germline V gene lookup returns CDR1 MNHEY and CDR2 SMNVEV (reference sequence). CDR3 sequence: CASSPGVRRGETQYF. CDR3 nucleotide sequence: TGTGCCAGCAGTCCCGGGGTCCGCCGAGGGGAGACCCAGTACTTC.

The chain combines TRBV6-4 with TRBJ1-2, with 7 bases fitting TRBD1. Unmatched junction bases numbered 6, after V lost 0 bases and J lost 2 bases. CDR3 length: 16 residues. The germline V gene encodes CDR1 MRHNA and CDR2 SNTAGT. CDR3 region: CASSDSYRGFNYGYTF. The CDR3 DNA is TGTGCCAGCAGTGACTCCTACAGGGGCTTCAACTATGGCTACACCTTC.

This chain connects TRBV20-1 to TRBJ2-1, with D tentatively TRBD2 (5 bases). Looked up from germline, CDR1 is DFQATT and CDR2 is SNEGSKA (reference sequence). With 1 base removed from V and 12 bases from J, the gap between germline ends came to 10 bases. This CDR3 comprises 11 residues. The CDR3 DNA reads as TGCAGTGCTAGAGTCCAACGGGGGCAGTTCTTC. Translated, it gives CSARVQRGQFF.

The V call is TRBV11-2, the J call TRBJ2-1, with D perhaps matching TRBD1 (5 bases). Trimming removed 5 bases from V and 5 bases from J, with 10 bases in between. The CDR3 has 13 amino acids. From germline, CDR1 is SGHAT and CDR2 FQNNGV. This chain's CDR3 is CASSLDRDNEQFF. CDR3 coding DNA: TGTGCCAGCAGCCTTGACAGAGACAATGAGCAGTTCTTC. Full variable domain (rest looked up from reference TRBV11-2 and TRBJ2-1): EAGVAQSPRYKIIEKRQSVAFWCNPISGHATLYWYQQILGQGPKLLIQFQNNGVVDDSQLPKDRFSAERLKGVDSTLKIQPAKLEDSAVYLCASSLDRDNEQFFGPGTRLTVL.

This clone was detected a few times. The genes are TRBV29-1 and TRBJ1-1, with a tentative D call TRBD1 (5 bases). Germline V gene sequence: CDR1 SQVTM, CDR2 ANQGSEA. Trimming took 4 bases from V and 3 from J, leaving 12 bases between them. This CDR3 has 13 amino acids. CDR3 sequence: CSVAREGDTEAFF. The CDR3 DNA reads TGCAGCGTTGCCAGGGAAGGGGACACTGAAGCTTTCTTT. Supplemented by reference TRBV29-1 and TRBJ1-1, the full variable domain reads SAVISQKPSRDICQRGTSLTIQCQVDSQVTMMFWYRQQPGQSLTLIATANQGSEATYESGFVIDKFPISRPNLTFSTLTVSNMSPEDSSIYLCSVAREGDTEAFFGQGTRLTVV.

The V and J genes are TRBV29-1 and TRBJ2-1; TRBD2 agrees at 11 bases. The CDR3 is 14 residues long. Per the germline V gene, CDR1 is SQVTM and CDR2 is ANQGSEA. With 8 bases clipped from V and 10 bases from J, the junction kept 13 bases outside the gene matches. The CDR3 bases are TGCAGCTGTCTAGCGGGAGGTCTTTTTCTGGAGCAGTTCTTC. Its protein is CSCLAGGLFLEQFF.

This chain links TRBV5-1 with TRBJ1-1; TRBD1 agrees at 7 bases. The ends lost 5 bases at V and 1 base at J; junction bases unmatched: 5. The germline V gene encodes CDR1 SGHRS and CDR2 YFSETQ. This CDR3 comprises 14 residues. CDR3 loop: CASSNRGANTEAFF. The CDR3, as DNA: TGCGCCAGCAGTAACAGGGGTGCGAACACTGAAGCTTTCTTT.

In its sample, this clone was seen a few times. The rearrangement joins TRBV13 to TRBJ2-5, with D possibly matching TRBD2 (5 bases). The germline gives CDR1 PRHDT, CDR2 FYEKMQ (reference sequence). V lost 7 bases to trimming and J lost 2 bases, with 17 bases between them. The CDR3 sequence is 15 residues long. The CDR3 here is CASNLGPGRQETQYF. In nucleotides, the CDR3 is TGTGCCAGCAACCTAGGGCCGGGAAGGCAAGAGACCCAGTACTTC. The whole variable domain, remainder taken from reference TRBV13 and TRBJ2-5, is AAGVIQSPRHLIKEKRETATLKCYPIPRHDTVYWYQQGPGQDPQFLISFYEKMQSDKGSIPDRFSAQQFSDYHSELNMSSLELGDSALYFCASNLGPGRQETQYFGPGTRLLVL.

The sample holds a few counts of this clone. This rearrangement joins TRBV5-6 to TRBJ1-3; D is unresolved. From germline, CDR1 is SGHDT and CDR2 YYEEEE. V was cut by 0 bases and J by 2 bases, with 6 bases left in between. CDR3 length equals 14 residues. CDR3 nucleotides: TGTGCCAGCAGCTTGGTGGGCACTGGAAACACCATATATTTT. This codes for CASSLVGTGNTIYF.

The genes are TRBV5-8 and TRBJ1-1, with D possibly matching TRBD1 (6 bases). The germline V gene has CDR1 SGHTS and CDR2 YDEGEE. CDR3 size: 19 residues. V lost 3 bases and J lost 5, with 29 bases in between. The CDR3 region has the DNA TGTGCCAGCAGCTACCCCACCGCGGGGGGCGCAGGAGTACGGACTGAAGCTTTCTTT. It codes for CASSYPTAGGAGVRTEAFF.

The J gene is TRBJ2-5, the V gene TRBV19, with 7 bases fitting TRBD1. With 5 bases clipped from V and 5 bases from J, the junction kept 11 bases outside the gene matches. The CDR3 has 15 residues. Germline CDR1 reads LNHDA; CDR2 reads SQIVND (reference sequence). The CDR3 DNA is TGTGCCAGTAGTGACAGGGCAGTAGGGTTTGAGACCCAGTACTTC. Translating it yields CASSDRAVGFETQYF.